This entry lists 26 T cell receptor beta chains sequenced from one sample in a study of cytomegalovirus exposure and HLA in healthy donors. Profiled with immunoSEQ multiplex PCR; TCRdb holds only in-frame clones, not every one. Here the sample spans 150,000 to 200,000 clones, nearly 90% being singletons. Sequencing was done on a sample of PBMCs. The receptors come from a young man in good health and CMV-seropositive.

The table lists this clone with a few counts. The chain employs TRBV27 and TRBJ1-2; the D gene is possibly TRBD1 (6 bases). CDR3 length equals 16 residues. Trimming removed 6 bases at V and 2 bases at J, with 19 bases between. CDR1 is MNHEY and CDR2 is SMNVEV in the germline V gene (reference sequence). The DNA of the CDR3 is TGTGCCAGCAGCACTTCACGGGACATAAGGAACTATGGCTACACCTTC. This sequence encodes CASSTSRDIRNYGYTF.

The V gene is TRBV5-1, the J gene TRBJ1-2; 7 nucleotides align to TRBD1. J gave up 5 bases and V 4 bases, and 8 bases lay outside the gene matches. Germline values: CDR1 SGHRS, CDR2 YFSETQ. The CDR3 runs to 14 residues. The CDR3 DNA follows: TGCGCCAGCAGCCCCCTGGGACAGTCATATGGCTACACCTTC. This codes for CASSPLGQSYGYTF.

V usage is TRBV6-5 and J usage is TRBJ2-1; a weak D match, TRBD1 (5 bases). V was trimmed by 4 bases and J by 9 bases, leaving 10 bases between them. The CDR3 loop spans 12 amino acids. Germline V gene sequence: CDR1 MNHEY, CDR2 SVGAGI. In DNA form, the CDR3 reads TGTGCCAGCAGTTCAGGGTCTAGTGAGCAGTTCTTC. Translated, it gives CASSSGSSEQFF.

The chain combines TRBV25-1 with TRBJ2-1; a possible D gene is TRBD1 (5 bases). The CDR3 contains 16 residues. Deletions cut 4 bases from V and 6 bases from J, with 19 bases between. CDR1 and CDR2 from the germline V gene are MGHDK and SYGVNS. Here the CDR3 reads CASSGQGWATRNEQFF. CDR3 nucleotides: TGTGCCAGCAGTGGTCAGGGATGGGCTACTCGCAATGAGCAGTTCTTC.

The V gene is TRBV11-1, the J gene TRBJ2-2; 8 bases map to TRBD2. Germline values: CDR1 SGHAT, CDR2 FQDESV (reference sequence). The CDR3 contains 17 residues. With 2 bases clipped from V and 3 bases from J, the junction kept 8 bases outside the gene matches. Here the CDR3 reads CASSLMGGTRDTGELFF. CDR3 DNA sequence: TGTGCCAGCAGCTTAATGGGCGGGACTAGGGACACCGGGGAGCTGTTTTTT.

For the CDR3, the DNA is TGTGCCAGCAGCCAAGGGGGACTAGCCCCCTACGAGCAGTACTTC. Translated: CASSQGGLAPYEQYF. This chain uses TRBV14 with TRBJ2-7, with 9 bases identical to TRBD2. This CDR3 is 15 amino acids long. Germline values: CDR1 SGHDN, CDR2 FVKESK. Germline trimming cut 1 base from V and 2 bases from J; bases unmatched to any gene: 3.

This clone was recorded only once. The V call is TRBV7-9, the J call TRBJ2-3; 9 bases line up with TRBD2. Germline V gives CDR1 SEHNR, CDR2 FQNEAQ (reference sequence). V shed 1 base and J 5 bases; nucleotides not matched to a gene: 7. This CDR3 comprises 16 residues. The CDR3 sequence is CASSLGLAGWGDTQYF. The CDR3 nucleotides read TGTGCCAGCAGCTTAGGCCTAGCGGGGTGGGGAGATACGCAGTATTTT.

The CDR3: CASSVGVDPSGYTF. The CDR3 region has the DNA TGTGCCAGCAGCGTAGGGGTAGACCCTAGCGGCTACACCTTC. The chain has TRBV9 and TRBJ1-2; no definite D call. Per germline, CDR1 SGDLS and CDR2 YYNGEE. The CDR3 has 14 amino acids. The V end lost 0 bases, the J end lost 8 bases, and 14 bases lay between the germline ends.

The chain couples TRBV2 to TRBJ2-7; a weak D match, TRBD1 (6 bases). This CDR3 is 14 amino acids long. Germline CDR1 reads SNHLY; CDR2 reads FYNNEI. The germline V and J ends were trimmed by 4 bases and 0 bases, with 10 bases remaining between them. In nucleotides, the CDR3 is TGTGCCAGCAGTGGGACAGCGATCTCCTACGAGCAGTACTTC. Amino acid sequence: CASSGTAISYEQYF.

The chain has TRBV9 and TRBJ2-1; weak D call: TRBD2 (6 bases). Germline-derived CDR1 and CDR2 are SGDLS and YYNGEE. V shed 5 bases and J shed 9 bases, with 21 bases lying between them. The CDR3 sequence is 15 residues long. The CDR3 DNA is TGTGCCAGCAGTAACCCCGGGACTGAGTCCGGTGAGCAGTTCTTC. Protein: CASSNPGTESGEQFF.

This chain links TRBV30 with TRBJ1-1; a possible D gene is TRBD1 (5 bases). V dropped 3 bases and J dropped 0 bases, with 14 bases sitting between them. CDR1 is GTSNPN and CDR2 is SVGIG in the germline V gene (reference sequence). CDR3 size: 15 residues. The CDR3 reads CAWSLVGALNTEAFF. CDR3 DNA sequence: TGTGCCTGGAGCCTAGTTGGGGCCCTGAACACTGAAGCTTTCTTT.

The chain has TRBV27 and TRBJ2-1; 9 positions agree with TRBD2. The CDR3 contains 16 residues. CDR1 is MNHEY and CDR2 is SMNVEV in the germline V gene (reference sequence). V lost 5 bases to trimming and J lost 3 bases; unmatched junction nucleotides: 8. The chain's CDR3 is CASSPVAGAVYNEQFF. The CDR3 DNA is TGTGCCAGCAGTCCAGTAGCGGGAGCAGTCTACAATGAGCAGTTCTTC.

The chain combines TRBV5-1 with TRBJ2-1, with TRBD2 identical over 7 bases. Germline V lookup: CDR1 SGHRS, CDR2 YFSETQ. The CDR3 totals 15 residues. V was pared by 0 bases and J by 4 bases, with 4 bases of the junction left unmatched. CDR3 amino acids: CASSLDTAGYNEQFF. The CDR3 DNA reads as TGCGCCAGCAGCTTGGATACAGCGGGGTACAATGAGCAGTTCTTC.

The CDR3 sequence: CASSVVTGGYNEQFF. CDR3 nucleotide sequence: TGTGCCAGCAGCGTAGTAACGGGAGGGTACAATGAGCAGTTCTTC. V and J are TRBV9 and TRBJ2-1, with 8 positions matching TRBD2. Germline CDR1 reads SGDLS; CDR2 reads YYNGEE. Trimming cost V 0 bases and J 4 bases; bases outside gene matches: 3. This CDR3 region has 15 residues.

The chain is built from TRBV4-2 and TRBJ2-1, with TRBD2 as a possible D gene (6 bases). The ends were cut back, 0 bases at V and 7 bases at J, with 19 bases in the middle. The CDR3 loop spans 17 amino acids. Germline CDR1 is LGHNA and CDR2 is YNFKEQ. DNA for the CDR3: TGTGCCAGCAGCCAAGATCTCGCCGAGCGGGCCCTGAATGAGCAGTTCTTC. This translates into CASSQDLAERALNEQFF.

The gene calls are TRBV2 and TRBJ2-3; 12 bases are a match to TRBD2. The germline CDR1 and CDR2 sequences are SNHLY and FYNNEI. V lost 6 bases, J lost 4 bases, and 5 bases stayed unmatched. This CDR3 is 15 amino acids long. The CDR3 nucleotides are TGTGCCAGCAGAATACTAGCGGGAGGATCAGATACGCAGTATTTT. Translated, it gives CASRILAGGSDTQYF.

This chain links TRBV11-2 with TRBJ2-1, with D maybe TRBD1 (5 bases). The CDR3 sequence is 14 residues long. Germline V lookup: CDR1 SGHAT, CDR2 FQNNGV. Trimming pared 0 bases from V and 4 bases from J, leaving 7 bases between. CDR3 nucleotide sequence: TGTGCCAGCAGCTTAGATACAGGATACAATGAGCAGTTCTTC. As protein: CASSLDTGYNEQFF.

V is TRBV7-8 and J is TRBJ2-2; 7 bases align to TRBD1. Losses at the gene ends were 3 bases for V and 0 bases for J; bases not matched to a gene: 10. The CDR3 loop spans 18 amino acids. CDR1 and CDR2 from the germline V gene are SGHVS and FQNEAQ. The CDR3 loop is CASSLTGWPSPNTGELFF. The CDR3 DNA is TGTGCCAGCAGCTTGACAGGGTGGCCTTCTCCGAACACCGGGGAGCTGTTTTTT.

This rearrangement joins TRBV6-1 to TRBJ2-3; D may be TRBD1 (6 bases). The CDR3 extends over 14 amino acids. With 1 base removed from V and 4 bases from J, the gap between germline ends came to 9 bases. CDR1 is MNHNS, CDR2 SASEGT, per germline. CDR3 DNA: TGTGCCAGCAGTGAAGTCAGGGGAGCAGATACGCAGTATTTT. As protein: CASSEVRGADTQYF.

This clone was found once. CDR3 amino acids: CASSQNRETNHSGNTIYF. The CDR3 DNA reads TGTGCCAGCAGCCAAAACCGGGAGACTAACCACTCTGGAAACACCATATATTTT. The rearrangement uses TRBV5-7 and TRBJ1-3; D is unresolved. TRBV5-7 is placed among ORFs of uncertain function. This CDR3 contains 18 residues. The V and J ends lost 4 bases and 0 bases respectively, with 20 bases between them.

The chain uses TRBV5-1 and TRBJ2-7, with TRBD2 as a possible D gene (5 bases). Germline CDR1 reads SGHRS; CDR2 reads YFSETQ. Trimming removed 0 bases at V and 2 bases at J, with 9 bases between. The CDR3 is made up of 14 amino acids. CDR3 sequence reads: CASSLDRGPYEQYF. The CDR3 region has the DNA TGCGCCAGCAGCTTGGATCGGGGTCCCTACGAGCAGTACTTC.

The V and J genes are TRBV5-4 and TRBJ2-5; possibly TRBD1 for D (6 bases). The germline V gene has CDR1 SGHNT and CDR2 YYREEE (reference sequence). The ends were cut back, 3 bases at V and 5 bases at J, with 14 bases in the middle. CDR3 size: 14 residues. CDR3 sequence reads: CASSSVLRGETQYF. The CDR3 DNA follows: TGTGCCAGCAGCTCTGTCCTGAGGGGGGAGACCCAGTACTTC.

The chain employs TRBV18 and TRBJ2-5, with 8 bases matching TRBD1. V was pared by 2 bases and J by 5 bases, with 7 bases of the junction left unmatched. The germline CDR1 and CDR2 sequences are KGHSH and LQKENI. This CDR3 spans 15 amino acids. The DNA for the CDR3 is TGTGCCAGCTCACCAGCGAGCAGGGGGCGGGAGACCCAGTACTTC. This sequence encodes CASSPASRGRETQYF.

The chain recombines TRBV27 with TRBJ1-2, with TRBD1 as a possible D gene (5 bases). Trimming shortened V by 3 bases and J by 5 bases, and 16 bases separated the two germline ends. Germline V gives CDR1 MNHEY, CDR2 SMNVEV (reference sequence). This CDR3 is 15 amino acids long. The CDR3 spells CASSFKFLGGYGYTF. In DNA, the CDR3 is TGTGCCAGCAGTTTCAAGTTTCTGGGGGGATATGGCTACACCTTC.

The V gene is TRBV7-3, the J gene TRBJ2-1; D may be TRBD2 (6 bases). The CDR3 extends over 12 amino acids. V dropped 5 bases and J dropped 6 bases, with 8 bases sitting between them. The germline V gene encodes CDR1 SGHTA and CDR2 FQGTGA. Here the CDR3 reads CASSTSPNEQFF. The CDR3 DNA follows: TGTGCCAGCAGCACTAGCCCCAATGAGCAGTTCTTC.

This clone appeared a single time. The chain recombines TRBV6-6 with TRBJ2-2; 8 positions match TRBD1. Germline V gene lookup returns CDR1 MNHNY and CDR2 SVGAGI (reference sequence). With 10 bases clipped from V and 7 bases from J, the junction kept 14 bases outside the gene matches. CDR3 length equals 15 residues. The CDR3 nucleotides read TGTGCCACCGCGCCTGGACAGGGATCGGTCGGGGAGCTGTTTTTT. Translated, it gives CATAPGQGSVGELFF.